One and the same sample provided the 9 T cell receptor beta chains below, sequenced in a study of blood T cell repertoires in COVID-19. Profiled with immunoSEQ multiplex PCR; TCRdb holds only in-frame clones, not every one. The table lists fewer than 300,000 clones, nearly 85% of them singletons, with 8% to 9.5% in the top ten. Sample: peripheral blood. The receptors come from a human donor in a cohort sampled during active COVID-19.

CDR3 bases: TGCGCCAGCAGCCAAAAGACGCCGACGGGGAACACTGAAGCTTTCTTT. This sequence encodes CASSQKTPTGNTEAFF. The chain combines TRBV4-1 with TRBJ1-1; D gene ambiguous. The CDR3 extends over 16 amino acids. The germline gives CDR1 MGHRA, CDR2 YSYEKL. Trimming took off 2 bases at V and 1 base at J, with 14 bases between the two ends.

The V call is TRBV2, the J call TRBJ2-4, with 9 bases aligning to TRBD1. Trimming cost V 5 bases and J 0 bases; bases outside gene matches: 5. Germline CDR1 is SNHLY and CDR2 is FYNNEI. This CDR3 region has 16 residues. CDR3 region: CASSPGQGLAKNIQYF. The CDR3 nucleotides read TGTGCCAGCAGTCCAGGACAGGGGTTAGCCAAAAACATTCAGTACTTC.

This chain links TRBV27 with TRBJ2-7, with D possibly TRBD1 on 6 matching bases. Germline V lookup: CDR1 MNHEY, CDR2 SMNVEV (reference sequence). CDR3 length: 11 amino acids. V gave up 9 bases and J gave up 10 bases, with 16 bases separating them. In DNA form, the CDR3 reads TGTGCCAGTACCGACAGGAGAAGACAGTACTTC. This codes for CASTDRRRQYF.

The chain links TRBV9 to TRBJ2-3, with D possibly being TRBD2 (7 bases). The CDR3 runs to 16 residues. V lost 4 bases to trimming and J lost 3 bases, with 18 bases between them. Germline CDR1 reads SGDLS; CDR2 reads YYNGEE. The DNA of the CDR3 is TGTGCCAGCAGCATGGCGACGGGGGGCCTGACAGATACGCAGTATTTT. It codes for CASSMATGGLTDTQYF.

The chain employs TRBV5-1 and TRBJ2-1, with 7 bases identical to TRBD1. This CDR3 has 14 amino acids. The trim removed 5 bases at V and 4 bases at J, leaving 6 bases unmatched. Germline V gives CDR1 SGHRS, CDR2 YFSETQ. The CDR3 here is CASRPGTAYNEQFF. In DNA, the CDR3 is TGCGCCAGCAGGCCCGGGACAGCGTACAATGAGCAGTTCTTC. Together with reference TRBV5-1 and TRBJ2-1, the CDR3 gives the full variable domain: KAGVTQTPRYLIKTRGQQVTLSCSPISGHRSVSWYQQTPGQGLQFLFEYFSETQRNKGNFPGRFSGRQFSNSRSEMNVSTLELGDSALYLCASRPGTAYNEQFFGPGTRLTVL.

This clone was recorded only once. The CDR3 DNA reads as TGCGCCAGCAGCCCAATAGCGGGAGAGGGGGAGCTGTTTTTT. Its protein is CASSPIAGEGELFF. The rearrangement links TRBV5-1 to TRBJ2-2; 9 nucleotides match TRBD2. V gave up 4 bases and J gave up 8 bases; unmatched junction bases: 6. From germline, CDR1 is SGHRS and CDR2 YFSETQ. The CDR3 runs to 14 residues.

J is TRBJ2-7 and V is TRBV6-5; tentatively, D is TRBD2 (6 bases). Germline CDR1 and CDR2: MNHEY and SVGAGI. The CDR3 sequence is 15 residues long. V lost 6 bases and J lost 4, with 19 bases in between. The CDR3 DNA sequence: TGTGCCAGCAGACCTCCTCGTGGGGGGAGATACGAGCAGTACTTC. It yields the protein CASRPPRGGRYEQYF.

This clone has more than one count but fewer than ten. The chain uses TRBV5-1 and TRBJ1-2, with 10 bases identical to TRBD1. CDR1 SGHRS and CDR2 YFSETQ come from the germline V gene. The V segment lost 6 bases and the J segment 7 bases; nucleotides outside the gene matches: 12. The CDR3 contains 15 residues. In DNA form, the CDR3 reads TGCGCCAGCACCCTATACCCGGGACAGGGGTTTGGCTACACCTTC. Protein sequence: CASTLYPGQGFGYTF.

The V call is TRBV28, the J call TRBJ1-6; D is possibly TRBD1 (5 bases). CDR1 is MDHEN, CDR2 SYDVKM, per germline. The CDR3 sequence is 14 residues long. V was pared by 8 bases and J by 6 bases, with 14 bases between. This chain's CDR3 is CASSEGVINSPLHF. CDR3 nucleotides: TGTGCCAGCTCCGAAGGGGTTATTAATTCACCCCTCCACTTT.